Included here is one T cell receptor (beta chain) sequence, with context. No antigen is known for it. The data stem from a study of cytomegalovirus exposure and HLA in healthy donors. Study-wide background: Genotyping of under 500 donors showed that approximately 83% belonged to the Caucasian-associated ancestry cluster. Study observations and caveats: Roughly even sequencing depth across donors was the assumption behind the presence/absence analyses. What TCR beta sequences reportedly achieved was accurate prediction of HLA-A and HLA-B alleles in most subjects. Among TCR beta chains, those listed as cytomegalovirus-associated numbered over 150.

In the PCR, 60 Vbeta and 13 Jbeta primers were used. Produced via immunoSEQ multiplex PCR; TCRdb's table is partial and in-frame only. Of 98,000 or so clones listed, 77% are singletons. The CDR3 is 17 residues long. Per germline, CDR1 SGHRS and CDR2 YFSETQ. V was clipped by 0 bases and J by 0 bases, with 13 bases between them. The V gene is TRBV5-1, the J gene TRBJ2-1; a possible D gene is TRBD1 (6 bases). What was sequenced was PBMCs. The receptor was isolated from a female donor in good health and CMV-seronegative. CDR3 region: CASSLGRTASSYNEQFF. CDR3 nucleotide sequence: TGCGCCAGCAGCTTGGGGCGGACAGCAAGCTCCTACAATGAGCAGTTCTTC.